This passage covers 8 T cell receptor beta chains from one sample sequenced in a study of tumor and adjacent non-tumor tissue in lung cancer. This sample's RNA came from whole unsorted tissue. TCRbeta libraries were built with three rounds of nested PCR, modified from ARM-PCR. TCRdb processed the multiplex PCR reads anew with MiXCR; each CDR3 protein has one entry. The profile shows 60,000 to 90,000 distinct CDR3 sequences, over 70% of them singletons. The sequenced sample consisted of lung tumor tissue. The receptors derive from a woman in her fifties or sixties with non-small cell lung cancer.

This clonotype appeared many times. The chain combines TRBV29-1 with TRBJ2-7; 9 bases are shared with TRBD1. J lost 4 bases, V lost 3 bases, and 10 bases had no gene match. The CDR3 sequence is 15 residues long. Germline V gives CDR1 SQVTM, CDR2 ANQGSEA. This CDR3 reads CSVEGQGGLGYEQYF. CDR3 bases: TGCAGCGTTGAGGGACAGGGTGGTCTGGGGTACGAGCAGTACTTC.

Concerning this clonotype itself: A read error is likely, as this CDR3 ends without the conserved phenylalanine or tryptophan. The chain links TRBV5-4 to TRBJ2-1; the D is unclear. The CDR3 sequence is 15 residues long. Germline CDR1 SGHNT, CDR2 YYREEE (reference sequence). The V end was cut by 3 bases, the J end by 3 bases, with 13 bases between. CDR3 DNA: TGTGCCAGCAGCTCGATCACTGGCGGCTACAATGAGCAGTTCTTA. Translation: CASSSITGGYNEQFL.

With respect to this clonotype: The CDR3 ends on some other residue instead of the conserved phenylalanine or tryptophan, so this is likely a read error. The V gene is TRBV4-1, the J gene TRBJ1-5; 10 nucleotides line up with TRBD1. The J call may be mistaken, given a closer DNA end match to TRBJ2-3. The CDR3 is 16 residues long. Germline V gene lookup returns CDR1 MGHRA and CDR2 YSYEKL. This chain's CDR3 is CASSQWDRGGNQSQYY. The CDR3 DNA follows: TGCGCCAGTAGCCAGTGGGACAGGGGTGGCAATCAGTCCCAGTATTAT.

CDR3 residues: CASSYSLGGGKSLTQHF. The DNA for the CDR3 is TGTGCCAGCAGTTACTCGCTGGGGGGTGGAAAGAGTTTGACCCAGCATTTT. The J gene is TRBJ1-5, the V gene TRBV6-6; D perhaps matches TRBD1 (5 bases). V lost 0 bases and J 11 bases, leaving 23 bases between the germline ends. CDR1 is MNHNY, CDR2 SVGAGI, per germline (reference sequence). The CDR3 is made up of 17 amino acids.

Concerning this clonotype: Germline is not matched at one junction end, which may reflect a read error. V gene TRBV29-1 combines with J gene TRBJ2-6; D may correspond to TRBD1 or TRBD2 (5 bases each). CDR1 SQVTM and CDR2 ANQGSEA come from the germline V gene. This CDR3 is 15 amino acids long. The CDR3 nucleotides are TGCAGCGTGGGGACCTACACCTCTGGGGCCAACGTCATGACTTTC. It codes for CSVGTYTSGANVMTF. Complete variable domain (other parts from reference TRBV29-1 and TRBJ2-6): SAVISQKPSRDICQRGTSLTIQCQVDSQVTMMFWYRQQPGQSLTLIATANQGSEATYESGFVIDKFPISRPNLTFSTLTVSNMSPEDSSIYLCSVGTYTSGANVMTFGAGSRLTVL.

Of note for this clonotype: Germline is not matched at one junction end, which may reflect a read error. The V call is TRBV10-2, the J call TRBJ2-1; D is possibly TRBD2 (6 bases). The CDR3 loop spans 16 amino acids. From germline, CDR1 is WSHSY and CDR2 SAAADI. CDR3 sequence: CASSESGTGGMNEQFF. CDR3 nucleotide sequence: TGTGCCAGCAGTGAGTCGGGGACTGGCGGGATGAATGAGCAGTTCTTC.

About this clonotype: The conserved phenylalanine or tryptophan normally closing the CDR3 is absent here, so this likely arose from a read error. This chain connects TRBV24-1 to TRBJ1-5, with D perhaps TRBD1 (5 bases). Germline lookup yields CDR1 KGHDR and CDR2 SFDVKD. There are 15 residues in the CDR3. V dropped 5 bases and J dropped 0 bases, with 10 bases sitting between them. CDR3 bases: TGTGCCACCAGTGCTGGACATAATAGCAATCAGCCCCAGCATATT. It translates to CATSAGHNSNQPQHI.

This clonotype has a single count. A read error may produce the germline difference seen at one junction end. V is TRBV6-4 and J is TRBJ2-6; tentative D call: TRBD1 (5 bases). The germline V gene has CDR1 MRHNA and CDR2 SNTAGT. This CDR3 comprises 15 residues. The CDR3 reads CASSDPLSGANVLTF. The CDR3 coding sequence is TGTGCCAGCAGTGACCCACTATCTGGGGCCAACGTTCTGACTTTC.